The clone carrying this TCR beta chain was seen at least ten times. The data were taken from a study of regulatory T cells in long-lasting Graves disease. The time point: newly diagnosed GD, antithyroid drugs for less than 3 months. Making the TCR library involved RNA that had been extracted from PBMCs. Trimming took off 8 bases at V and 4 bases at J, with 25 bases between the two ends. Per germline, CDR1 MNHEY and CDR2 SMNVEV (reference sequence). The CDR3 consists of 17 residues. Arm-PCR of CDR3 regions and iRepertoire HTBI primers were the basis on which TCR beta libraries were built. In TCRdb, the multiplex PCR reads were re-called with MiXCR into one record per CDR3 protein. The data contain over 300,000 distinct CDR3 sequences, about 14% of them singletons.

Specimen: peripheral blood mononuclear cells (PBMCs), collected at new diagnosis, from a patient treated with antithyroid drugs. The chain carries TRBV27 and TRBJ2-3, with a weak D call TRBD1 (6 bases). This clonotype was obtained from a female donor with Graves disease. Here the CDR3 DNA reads TGTGCCAGCTCCTTAGGGGGTGGGCAGGGTCAGGCAGATACGCAGTATTTT. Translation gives CASSLGGGQGQADTQYF.